These T cell receptor beta chains were read from a single sample in a study of cytomegalovirus exposure and HLA in healthy donors. The repertoire was sequenced with immunoSEQ multiplex PCR; TCRdb's copy has only in-frame clones and lacks some. Here the sample spans around 150,000 clones, roughly 90% being singletons. Sample: PBMCs. These receptors came from a young woman in good health and CMV-seropositive. The CDR3 runs from the conserved cysteine through the conserved F or W. D genes are given only for firm matches. Size values are once, few and many counts, or a class for expanded clones, and some rows have none.

d_gene: .; j_gene: TRBJ1-3; abundance: .; v_gene: TRBV5-6; CDR3nt: TGTGCCAGCATACGTGGCAACTCTGGAAACACCATATATTTT; CDR3aa: CASIRGNSGNTIYF
d_gene: TRBD1; j_gene: TRBJ1-2; abundance: .; v_gene: TRBV5-1; CDR3nt: TGCGCCAGCAGCTTCACAGGGGATGGCTACACCTTC; CDR3aa: CASSFTGDGYTF
d_gene: .; j_gene: TRBJ1-5; abundance: .; v_gene: TRBV5-6; CDR3nt: TGTGCCAGCAGCTTTTGGCAGGTTGCGAATCAGCCCCAGCATTTT; CDR3aa: CASSFWQVANQPQHF
d_gene: TRBD1; j_gene: TRBJ1-2; abundance: .; v_gene: TRBV9; CDR3nt: TGTGCCAGCAGCGTCGGGACAGGGGGTTCCTATGGCTACACCTTC; CDR3aa: CASSVGTGGSYGYTF
d_gene: .; j_gene: TRBJ1-5; abundance: .; v_gene: TRBV7-9; CDR3nt: TGTGCCAGTGCCTCCAGGGGTTCTAATCAGCCCCAGCATTTT; CDR3aa: CASASRGSNQPQHF
d_gene: TRBD2; j_gene: TRBJ2-1; abundance: .; v_gene: TRBV5-1; CDR3nt: TGCGCCAGCAGCTCGGGACTAGCGGATGAGCAGTTCTTC; CDR3aa: CASSSGLADEQFF
d_gene: TRBD2; j_gene: TRBJ2-1; abundance: .; v_gene: TRBV19; CDR3nt: TGTGCCAGTAGTCCGGGACTAGCGGCCCTTGAGCAGTTCTTC; CDR3aa: CASSPGLAALEQFF
d_gene: .; j_gene: TRBJ1-5; abundance: .; v_gene: TRBV6-6; CDR3nt: TGTGCCAGCAGCCCCCTCAGGGGCAATCAGCCCCAGCATTTT; CDR3aa: CASSPLRGNQPQHF
d_gene: .; j_gene: TRBJ1-1; abundance: .; v_gene: TRBV7-9; CDR3nt: TGTGCCAGCAGCTTAGGCTCGGGAAGGAACACTGAAGCTTTCTTT; CDR3aa: CASSLGSGRNTEAFF
d_gene: .; j_gene: TRBJ2-1; abundance: .; v_gene: TRBV5-4; CDR3nt: TGTGCCAGCAGCTTGGGGTATTCTAGTGATGAGCAGTTCTTC; CDR3aa: CASSLGYSSDEQFF
d_gene: TRBD2; j_gene: TRBJ2-7; abundance: .; v_gene: TRBV11-3; CDR3nt: TGTGCCAGCAGCCCAGGAGGGACTAGCGGGAGATACGAGCAGTACTTC; CDR3aa: CASSPGGTSGRYEQYF
d_gene: .; j_gene: TRBJ2-2; abundance: once; v_gene: TRBV11-2; CDR3nt: TGTGCCAGCAGCTCCCCCAAGGCGCGGGTATATACCACCGGGGAGCTGTTTTTT; CDR3aa: CASSSPKARVYTTGELFF
d_gene: TRBD2; j_gene: TRBJ2-3; abundance: .; v_gene: TRBV7-9; CDR3nt: TGTGCCAGCAGCCTAGCGGGAGTCACCAATACGCAGTATTTT; CDR3aa: CASSLAGVTNTQYF
d_gene: .; j_gene: TRBJ2-5; abundance: .; v_gene: TRBV7-9; CDR3nt: TGTGCCAGCAGCTTAGTATCTGTAAGGGGCCAAGAGACCCAGTACTTC; CDR3aa: CASSLVSVRGQETQYF
d_gene: .; j_gene: TRBJ2-3; abundance: .; v_gene: TRBV30; CDR3nt: TGTGCCTGGAGTGCGGCGGGGGCTAGCACAGATACGCAGTATTTT; CDR3aa: CAWSAAGASTDTQYF
d_gene: TRBD2; j_gene: TRBJ2-7; abundance: .; v_gene: TRBV9; CDR3nt: TGTGCCAGCAGCGCAAAGGAGGGACTAGCGCCTTCCTACGAGCAGTACTTC; CDR3aa: CASSAKEGLAPSYEQYF
d_gene: .; j_gene: TRBJ1-1; abundance: .; v_gene: TRBV18; CDR3nt: TGTGCCAGCTCACCACCGCGCGGCATAGGGAACACTGAAGCTTTCTTT; CDR3aa: CASSPPRGIGNTEAFF
d_gene: TRBD1; j_gene: TRBJ2-7; abundance: .; v_gene: TRBV10-3; CDR3nt: TGTGCCATCAGTGAGACTGACAGGGACGAGCAGTACTTC; CDR3aa: CAISETDRDEQYF
d_gene: .; j_gene: TRBJ1-2; abundance: .; v_gene: TRBV27; CDR3nt: TGTGCCAGCAGCGTGGGGGGGGTCGATGGCTACACCTTC; CDR3aa: CASSVGGVDGYTF
d_gene: .; j_gene: TRBJ2-3; abundance: .; v_gene: TRBV7-3; CDR3nt: TGTGCCAGCAGCTTAAGTTTGGCGGCCGGCACAGATACGCAGTATTTT; CDR3aa: CASSLSLAAGTDTQYF
d_gene: .; j_gene: TRBJ1-1; abundance: .; v_gene: TRBV7-9; CDR3nt: TGTGCCAGCAGCTTAGGAGGTGAGCCTGAAGCTTTCTTT; CDR3aa: CASSLGGEPEAFF
d_gene: TRBD2; j_gene: TRBJ2-7; abundance: .; v_gene: TRBV5-1; CDR3nt: TGCGCCAGCAGTTGGGTAGCGGGAAGCTCCTACGAGCAGTACTTC; CDR3aa: CASSWVAGSSYEQYF
d_gene: .; j_gene: TRBJ2-7; abundance: .; v_gene: TRBV28; CDR3nt: TGTGCCAGCAGTTTTCGCGGCTACGAGCAGTACTTC; CDR3aa: CASSFRGYEQYF
d_gene: .; j_gene: TRBJ1-2; abundance: few; v_gene: TRBV7-8; CDR3nt: TGTGCCAGCAGCTTAGTCATAATACAGTCGAAGAACTATGGCTACACCTTC; CDR3aa: CASSLVIIQSKNYGYTF
d_gene: TRBD1; j_gene: TRBJ1-1; abundance: .; v_gene: TRBV4-1; CDR3nt: TGCGCCAGCAGCCAGGGACAGGGGACCGCTGAAGCTTTCTTT; CDR3aa: CASSQGQGTAEAFF
d_gene: .; j_gene: TRBJ2-7; abundance: .; v_gene: TRBV2; CDR3nt: TGTGCCAGCACTATGGGCCCCCACTACGAGCAGTACTTC; CDR3aa: CASTMGPHYEQYF
d_gene: TRBD1; j_gene: TRBJ1-5; abundance: once; v_gene: TRBV15; CDR3nt: TGTGCCACCAGGGGACAGCTCAATCAGCCCCAGCATTTT; CDR3aa: CATRGQLNQPQHF
d_gene: .; j_gene: TRBJ2-7; abundance: .; v_gene: TRBV7-9; CDR3nt: TGTGCCAGCGTGACAGGTTCGGGCGAGCAGTACTTC; CDR3aa: CASVTGSGEQYF
d_gene: TRBD1; j_gene: TRBJ1-1; abundance: .; v_gene: TRBV5-5; CDR3nt: TGTGCCAGCAGCCTCGTGACAGGGGTGGGCACTGAAGCTTTCTTT; CDR3aa: CASSLVTGVGTEAFF
d_gene: .; j_gene: TRBJ1-1; abundance: .; v_gene: TRBV5-1; CDR3nt: TGCGCCAGCAGCTCGGAAATTAGGGGGACTGAAGCTTTCTTT; CDR3aa: CASSSEIRGTEAFF
d_gene: TRBD1; j_gene: TRBJ1-2; abundance: .; v_gene: TRBV6-1; CDR3nt: TGTGCCAGCAGTCCGGACAGGTCCTCCTATGGCTACACCTTC; CDR3aa: CASSPDRSSYGYTF
d_gene: .; j_gene: TRBJ1-5; abundance: .; v_gene: TRBV7-9; CDR3nt: TGTGCCAGCGGCATAGAAGAGAATCAGCCCCAGCATTTT; CDR3aa: CASGIEENQPQHF
d_gene: .; j_gene: TRBJ1-2; abundance: .; v_gene: TRBV7-2; CDR3nt: TGTGCCAGCAGCTTTACAGGGTTGGATGGCTACACCTTC; CDR3aa: CASSFTGLDGYTF
d_gene: .; j_gene: TRBJ2-7; abundance: few; v_gene: TRBV10-3; CDR3nt: TGTGCCATCAGTGAGTCCGGGAGCTCCTACGAGCAGTACTTC; CDR3aa: CAISESGSSYEQYF
d_gene: .; j_gene: TRBJ1-3; abundance: .; v_gene: TRBV2; CDR3nt: TGTGCCAGCAGTGATAGGGGTCGCACCATATATTTT; CDR3aa: CASSDRGRTIYF
d_gene: TRBD1; j_gene: TRBJ2-4; abundance: .; v_gene: TRBV7-9; CDR3nt: TGTGCCAGCAGCTTCACATACGTAGGGGGCATAACCAAAAACATTCAGTACTTC; CDR3aa: CASSFTYVGGITKNIQYF
d_gene: TRBD2; j_gene: TRBJ2-2; abundance: .; v_gene: TRBV11-2; CDR3nt: TGTGCCAGCAGCTTAGATCCCTTTAGCGGGAGGAACACCGGGGAGCTGTTTTTT; CDR3aa: CASSLDPFSGRNTGELFF
d_gene: .; j_gene: TRBJ1-4; abundance: .; v_gene: TRBV7-2; CDR3nt: TGTGCCAGCAGCTTAGAACAGTCCTTCGAAAAACTGTTTTTT; CDR3aa: CASSLEQSFEKLFF
d_gene: TRBD2; j_gene: TRBJ2-2; abundance: .; v_gene: TRBV5-1; CDR3nt: TGCGCCAGCACGCCCTTAGCGGGAGGGGACACCGGGGAGCTGTTTTTT; CDR3aa: CASTPLAGGDTGELFF
d_gene: .; j_gene: TRBJ2-7; abundance: .; v_gene: TRBV4-1; CDR3nt: TGCGCCAGCAGCCAAGTAGTAGCGGAAGCCTACGAGCAGTACTTC; CDR3aa: CASSQVVAEAYEQYF
d_gene: TRBD2; j_gene: TRBJ2-3; abundance: .; v_gene: TRBV11-3; CDR3nt: TGTGCCAGCAGCCCGGGACTAGCGGGAGAGGGGGATACGCAGTATTTT; CDR3aa: CASSPGLAGEGDTQYF
d_gene: TRBD2; j_gene: TRBJ2-6; abundance: .; v_gene: TRBV5-4; CDR3nt: TGTGCCAGCAGCGGGACTAGCGGGAGGATTTTTGGGGCCAACGTCCTGACTTTC; CDR3aa: CASSGTSGRIFGANVLTF
d_gene: TRBD2; j_gene: TRBJ2-1; abundance: once; v_gene: TRBV5-1; CDR3nt: TGCGCCAGCAGCTTGGCGGGAGGGAATGAGCAGTTCTTC; CDR3aa: CASSLAGGNEQFF
d_gene: TRBD2; j_gene: TRBJ2-1; abundance: .; v_gene: TRBV27; CDR3nt: TGTGCCAGCAGTTTCCGGGAGGGCTACAATGAGCAGTTCTTC; CDR3aa: CASSFREGYNEQFF
d_gene: .; j_gene: TRBJ1-5; abundance: .; v_gene: TRBV6-6; CDR3nt: TGTGCCAGCAGTTACCGTACAGGGCTCAATCAGCCCCAGCATTTT; CDR3aa: CASSYRTGLNQPQHF
d_gene: TRBD2; j_gene: TRBJ2-1; abundance: .; v_gene: TRBV5-4; CDR3nt: TGTGCCAGCAGCTTAGCGGGAGCCTACAATGAGCAGTTCTTC; CDR3aa: CASSLAGAYNEQFF
d_gene: TRBD2; j_gene: TRBJ2-7; abundance: few; v_gene: TRBV6-5; CDR3nt: TGTGCCAGCAGGAGGGGACTAGCGGCTTATAGCGAGCAGTACTTC; CDR3aa: CASRRGLAAYSEQYF
d_gene: TRBD1; j_gene: TRBJ2-7; abundance: .; v_gene: TRBV9; CDR3nt: TGTGCCAGCAGCAGGGACAGGGTCGGCGAGCAGTACTTC; CDR3aa: CASSRDRVGEQYF
d_gene: TRBD2; j_gene: TRBJ2-5; abundance: .; v_gene: TRBV7-8; CDR3nt: TGTGCCAGCGGGAGGGCTGAGACCCAGTACTTC; CDR3aa: CASGRAETQYF
d_gene: .; j_gene: TRBJ2-7; abundance: few; v_gene: TRBV27; CDR3nt: TGTGCCAGCAGTGACCTCGGGACTCATGCCTACGAGCAGTACTTC; CDR3aa: CASSDLGTHAYEQYF
d_gene: .; j_gene: TRBJ1-2; abundance: .; v_gene: TRBV6-6; CDR3nt: TGTGCCATCGGAGGGATTTTCTATGGCTACACCTTC; CDR3aa: CAIGGIFYGYTF
d_gene: TRBD1; j_gene: TRBJ2-5; abundance: .; v_gene: TRBV19; CDR3nt: TGTGCCACCAAACCGGACAGGGGGCGAGAGACCCAGTACTTC; CDR3aa: CATKPDRGRETQYF